This TCR beta chain was sequenced in a study of T cells in Graves' hyperthyroidism and ophthalmopathy. Study-level results: Among clonotypes expanded in thyroid above 0.001, most were also found in blood.

Trimming cost V 9 bases and J 5 bases; bases outside gene matches: 9. Germline CDR1 and CDR2: SGHVS and FNYEAQ. This CDR3 spans 14 amino acids. RNA transcripts gave rise to amplified TCR beta CDR3 regions. Using the HTBI primer set, a first-round RT-PCR was run on the TCR CDR3. From the multiplex PCR reads, TCRdb called clonotypes with MiXCR, one entry per CDR3 protein. The sample carries about 560,000 distinct CDR3 sequences, 16% recorded once. Stability of Graves' hyperthyroidism was defined as absent ophthalmopathy progression within 18 months. On the basis of clinical symptoms, serum thyroxine and TRAb, thyroid ultrasound and orbital computed tomography, diagnoses were made. This clonotype showed up just a few times. Its matching antigen is unknown.

The chain couples TRBV7-6 to TRBJ2-1, with 8 bases that match TRBD2. Sequenced: blood. The sequence derives from a woman aged 18 to 35 with Graves' hyperthyroidism. The CDR3 nucleotides read TGTGCCAGTAAGAGCGGGGGCCTCCACAATGAGCAGTTCTTC. It codes for CASKSGGLHNEQFF.